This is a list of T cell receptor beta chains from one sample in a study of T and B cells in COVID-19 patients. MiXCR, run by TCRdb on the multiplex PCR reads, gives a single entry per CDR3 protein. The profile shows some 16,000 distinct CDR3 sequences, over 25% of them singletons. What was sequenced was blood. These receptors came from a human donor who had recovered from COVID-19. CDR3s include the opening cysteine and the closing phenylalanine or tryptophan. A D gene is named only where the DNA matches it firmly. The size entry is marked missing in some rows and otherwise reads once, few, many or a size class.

CDR3 DNA: TGTGCCAGCAGCTGGACAGATCAGAACACTGAAGCTTTCTTT
CDR3 protein: CASSWTDQNTEAFF
D gene: NA
clone size: many
J gene: TRBJ1-1
V gene: TRBV27

CDR3 DNA: TGTGCCAGCTCCCCCCCTAGCGGCTCCTACAATGAGCAGTTCTTC
CDR3 protein: CASSPPSGSYNEQFF
D gene: TRBD2
clone size: few
J gene: TRBJ2-1
V gene: TRBV18

CDR3 DNA: TGTGCCAGCAGCCGGGATTTTTGGGAGACCCAGTACTTC
CDR3 protein: CASSRDFWETQYF
D gene: NA
clone size: NA
J gene: TRBJ2-5
V gene: TRBV5-4

CDR3 DNA: TGCAGTGCAACCCAAGGGACTAGCGGGGGGAAGGATACGCAGTATTTT
CDR3 protein: CSATQGTSGGKDTQYF
D gene: TRBD2
clone size: once
J gene: TRBJ2-3
V gene: TRBV20-1

CDR3 DNA: TGTGCCAGCAGTACCGGGGGTAAAGCTTTCTTT
CDR3 protein: CASSTGGKAFF
D gene: NA
clone size: NA
J gene: TRBJ1-1
V gene: TRBV12-3/TRBV12-4

CDR3 DNA: TGTGCCACCAGCAGAGATAACGCCGGACAGGGGGCAGGAGGGGCCAACGTCCTGACTTTC
CDR3 protein: CATSRDNAGQGAGGANVLTF
D gene: TRBD1
clone size: many
J gene: TRBJ2-6
V gene: TRBV15

CDR3 DNA: TGTGCCAGCAGTTACGACCCGGCAGATACGCAGTATTTT
CDR3 protein: CASSYDPADTQYF
D gene: NA
clone size: many
J gene: TRBJ2-3
V gene: TRBV6-5

CDR3 DNA: TGTGCCAGCAGGCGTACGAGTAGCTCCTACGAGCAGTACTTC
CDR3 protein: CASRRTSSSYEQYF
D gene: NA
clone size: medium-sized
J gene: TRBJ2-7
V gene: TRBV6-5

CDR3 DNA: TGTGCCAGCAGTAAAAGGACCTCAGTGGCGACTGAAGCTTTCTTT
CDR3 protein: CASSKRTSVATEAFF
D gene: NA
clone size: few
J gene: TRBJ1-1
V gene: TRBV6-5

CDR3 DNA: TGTGCCAGCAGGTTCTCGTGGGTTTCTGGAAACACCATATATTTT
CDR3 protein: CASRFSWVSGNTIYF
D gene: NA
clone size: NA
J gene: TRBJ1-3
V gene: TRBV6-5

CDR3 DNA: TGTGCCAGCAGCTTAAGATTAGCGGGGGACAATGAGCAGTTCTTC
CDR3 protein: CASSLRLAGDNEQFF
D gene: TRBD2
clone size: NA
J gene: TRBJ2-1
V gene: TRBV7-9

CDR3 DNA: TGCGCCAGCAGCTTGGGACAGGCTAATGAAAAACTGTTTTTT
CDR3 protein: CASSLGQANEKLFF
D gene: NA
clone size: NA
J gene: TRBJ1-4
V gene: TRBV5-1

CDR3 DNA: TGTGCCAGCAGCTGGACTAGCGGGGGCTCGAACACCGGGGAGCTGTTTTTT
CDR3 protein: CASSWTSGGSNTGELFF
D gene: TRBD2
clone size: NA
J gene: TRBJ2-2
V gene: TRBV7-2

CDR3 DNA: TGTGCCAGTAGTATAAGCAATCAGCCCCAGCATTTT
CDR3 protein: CASSISNQPQHF
D gene: NA
clone size: many
J gene: TRBJ1-5
V gene: TRBV19